Listed below are T cell receptor beta chains from one sample, sequenced in a study of T-cell memory formation after mild COVID-19. In TCRdb, the 5' RACE reads were re-called with MiXCR into one record per CDR3 protein. The table includes 120,000 to 150,000 distinct CDR3 sequences, roughly 13% detected once. Material: PBMCs or a T cell subset sorted from them (not recorded which). These receptor sequences come from an adult woman who had mild COVID-19 (a few samples of this study predate the infection). Cell type and time point are not known. Each CDR3 is given with its conserved first and last residue.

v_call: TRBV6-2/TRBV6-3
cdr3_aa: CASRTIGDTRETQYF

v_call: TRBV25-1
cdr3_aa: CASSYRGQTYEQYF

v_call: TRBV6-2/TRBV6-3
cdr3_aa: CASSYSAVNTEAFF

v_call: TRBV4-1
cdr3_aa: CASSRTGLNTEAFF

v_call: TRBV29-1
cdr3_aa: CSVVGRGYEQYF

v_call: TRBV24-1
cdr3_aa: CATSDGPYANYGYTF

v_call: TRBV7-3
cdr3_aa: CASSLTMASGSGELFF

v_call: TRBV6-5
cdr3_aa: CASSLAGSSDTQYF

v_call: TRBV2
cdr3_aa: CASIDRANTEAFF

v_call: TRBV3-1
cdr3_aa: CASSQVGQGQETQYF

v_call: TRBV6-5
cdr3_aa: CASSYSRGSTDTQYF

v_call: TRBV3-1
cdr3_aa: CASSQEGGAYNEQFF

v_call: TRBV28
cdr3_aa: CAIGIADQETQYF

v_call: TRBV12-3/TRBV12-4
cdr3_aa: CASSPWAVNQETQYF

v_call: TRBV11-1
cdr3_aa: CASSFPAGNEQFF

v_call: TRBV7-6
cdr3_aa: CASSQTTGLNTEAFF

v_call: TRBV7-9
cdr3_aa: CASSLRQGYSYEQYF

v_call: TRBV20-1
cdr3_aa: CSARDTVGRFYNEQFF

v_call: TRBV5-1
cdr3_aa: CASSPGVGYQNYNSPLHF

v_call: TRBV29-1
cdr3_aa: CSVEGPSGRGTDTQYF

v_call: TRBV27
cdr3_aa: CASSLSGTSPYEQYF

v_call: TRBV30
cdr3_aa: CAWSVLWSSTDTQYF

v_call: TRBV27
cdr3_aa: CASSPRTGGTLTTDTQYF

v_call: TRBV20-1
cdr3_aa: CSADLQDRKNTEAFF

v_call: TRBV7-6
cdr3_aa: CASSATGYNSPLHF

v_call: TRBV20-1
cdr3_aa: CSASQHTYNEQFF

v_call: TRBV13
cdr3_aa: CASSFPSGGYEQYF

v_call: TRBV2
cdr3_aa: CASTGHAHTQYF

v_call: TRBV11-2
cdr3_aa: CASSLVPLTGTTYNEQFF

v_call: TRBV12-3/TRBV12-4
cdr3_aa: CASSPFSLGGDTQYF

v_call: TRBV7-9
cdr3_aa: CASRSGSLGGYTF

v_call: TRBV19
cdr3_aa: CASSINMVEGEQFF

v_call: TRBV7-8
cdr3_aa: CASSPPSGGNTGELFF

v_call: TRBV5-6
cdr3_aa: CASSLGTGAHEQYF

v_call: TRBV4-1
cdr3_aa: CASSPGGRGGWNEQFF

v_call: TRBV29-1
cdr3_aa: CSAGTSGTLRETQYF

v_call: TRBV9
cdr3_aa: CASSVGGGLDYEQYF

v_call: TRBV4-2
cdr3_aa: CASSHPQNGEQYF

v_call: TRBV25-1
cdr3_aa: CASSERGEASTDTQYF

v_call: TRBV24-1
cdr3_aa: CATSDPLSGRGPNEQFF

v_call: TRBV30
cdr3_aa: CAWSPGTVNTGELFF

v_call: TRBV13
cdr3_aa: CASSLAGQQYF

v_call: TRBV7-9
cdr3_aa: CASSQWDRGPSPEAFF

v_call: TRBV20-1
cdr3_aa: CSAPPTSGRVNEQFF

v_call: TRBV9
cdr3_aa: CASTAGVPNEQFF

v_call: TRBV29-1
cdr3_aa: CSVVWGSDPYEQYF

v_call: TRBV30
cdr3_aa: CAWSGETGRDTQYF

v_call: TRBV7-9
cdr3_aa: CASSHMGSQETQYF

v_call: TRBV12-3/TRBV12-4
cdr3_aa: CASSRTGAGELFF

v_call: TRBV4-1
cdr3_aa: CASSQDSAQGFNEQFF

v_call: TRBV19
cdr3_aa: CASSPRTGWPTDTQYF

v_call: TRBV12-3/TRBV12-4
cdr3_aa: CASSLGWDHSTDTQYF

v_call: TRBV30
cdr3_aa: CAWTSGRMNTEAFF

v_call: TRBV4-3
cdr3_aa: CASSQGTSGSGYEQYF

v_call: TRBV5-1
cdr3_aa: CASSSQGLLKLDYGYTF

v_call: TRBV29-1
cdr3_aa: CSIQTGIGVGPLAKNIQYF

v_call: TRBV11-2
cdr3_aa: CASSQVGGFVDEQFF